This T cell receptor (beta chain) is from a study of cytomegalovirus exposure and HLA in healthy donors (dated by TCRdb to about 2017). Background for the entire study: In an earlier analysis of roughly 500 of the donors, about 270 Gb of sequence data and 117 million unique TCR beta sequences from about 179 million T cells were reported. Among about 400 genotyped donors of the cohort, an average of approximately 200,000 unique TCR beta nucleotide sequences was sequenced per donor, of which 15% to 20% were non-productive. The study profiled the T cell repertoires of hundreds of subjects by immunosequencing and related them to cytomegalovirus serostatus. All discovery cohort repertoires had been generated on a single sequencing platform. In a later genetic analysis, genome-wide SNP genotypes for about three fifths of the roughly 670 donors were used, and that subset was treated as a discovery cohort. A separate validation cohort of over a hundred different subjects was used in addition to the 666-subject first cohort. Because of strong linkage in the cohort, four to six DR-DQ haplotypes were treated as single units for association and clustering. Typing coverage varied by locus: about 620-630 donors for A, B, C, DRB1 and DQB1; about 520 for DQA1; some 610 for DPA1; approximately 470 for DPB1. Of the approximately 400 genotyped donors, roughly 85% fell in the genetic ancestry cluster associated with self-reported Caucasian donors. To predict cytomegalovirus infection status, the study brought together high-throughput TCR immunosequencing, statistical association of individual TCRs with disease status, and machine learning. The study aimed to test whether signatures of past pathogen exposure could be identified by cataloging public T cell receptors. To decide whether each TCR beta V gene segment behaved as functional or pseudogenic, an earlier analysis of approximately 620 of the donors relied on high-throughput TCR beta sequencing. HLA typing included class I and class II loci at four-digit resolution. The later analysis used no new phenotypic data to find candidate immune exposures, relying instead on TCR beta sequences and their occurrence across donors. Donor age, sex, ethnicity and CMV serostatus were compiled alongside the repertoire data. A later analysis re-analyzed previously published TCR beta repertoires from about 730 donors and added high-resolution HLA genotyping to study TCR occurrence patterns. An early release covering roughly 600 HLA-typed donors comprised approximately 300 gigabases of sequencing data and around 85 million unique TCR sequences. On the study overall, not on this receptor specifically: Linkage disequilibrium might explain the correlated functional status among segregating V segments, but an unknown experimental factor could not be excluded. In vitro tests confirmed that a few of the cytomegalovirus-associated TCR beta chains recognize cytomegalovirus antigens. A later genetic analysis reported fewer N-insertions in productive TCRs among donors in an Asian-associated ancestry cluster than the roughly 700-donor mean. In an earlier analysis of roughly 560 of the donors, most TCR beta V segments were observed in productive rearrangements about 87% or about 30% of the time, broadly matching IMGT annotations. The authors suggested that the approach could potentially be generalized to other disease states and immunological phenotypes. The study listed 150 to 200 TCR beta chains as associated with cytomegalovirus. In a later analysis, several top co-occurrence clusters were reported to appear linked to parvovirus B19, influenza, CMV and Epstein-Barr virus. The presence/absence analyses assumed that sequencing depth was roughly uniform across donors, and that assumption may not be true. Compared with equally common non-associated chains, HLA-associated TCR beta chains in a later analysis were more clonally expanded and had lower generation probabilities. In this cohort, only TCR beta chains were sequenced, and detectable features were limited by the absence of alpha or paired-chain data. Some IMGT-functional V segments, including TRBV6-2 and TRBV6-3, could not be distinguished by the 87-base-pair reads and were therefore excluded. In a later genetic analysis, a missense DCLRE1C variant was associated with V-gene and J-gene trimming of TCR beta chains, and the association was replicated in an independent cohort. In a later analysis, most CMV-associated TCR beta chains were found to appear HLA-restricted, with HLA associations seemingly driven largely by CMV exposure. A further reported finding was that TCR beta sequences accurately predicted the HLA-A and HLA-B alleles for most subjects in the first cohort. The only immune exposure information available for the cohort was CMV serostatus. Specific HLA alleles were associated with 15,000 to 20,000 TCR beta sequences at a false discovery rate of 0.05 in a later analysis. While some public TCRs were present in many individuals, most TCR sequences turned up only very rarely across donors. Because some donors lacked HLA typing at each locus, the association tests relied only on the typed subset. In both the original and validation cohorts, the classifier was reported to diagnose cytomegalovirus status with high specificity and sensitivity. When HLA alleles, especially DR and DQ, strongly co-occurred, attributing TCR associations to individual alleles was difficult. According to a later analysis, TCR association rates differed among HLA loci, with DRB1 alleles showing the most associated TCRs and HLA-C alleles showing the fewest. Because counts were too low, roughly 18 rarely observed V segments, including chromosome 9 orphons, were left out of the earlier analysis of a few hundred of the donors. A cluster of highly shared sequence variants was judged likely to be a technical artifact of the sequencing pipeline.

In total, about 650 healthy bone marrow donors made up the cohort. All cohort members were sampled while nominally healthy, although unrecorded immune exposures were likely present. The donor was CMV seronegative and was included in the group of around 320 seronegative cohort members. A peripheral blood sample was provided by each donor, and peripheral blood mononuclear cells were used for TCR beta sequencing. The Qiagen DNeasy Blood Extraction Kit was used to extract genomic DNA from the blood cell samples. Preparation of the library involved the immunoSEQ multiplex PCR assay. The multiplex PCR relied on a mix of 60 forward primers for TCR Vbeta segments and 13 reverse primers for TCR Jbeta segments. The CDR3 region of rearranged TCR beta genes was amplified from genomic DNA by a multiplex PCR assay. The amplified TCR beta libraries were sequenced on the Illumina HiSeq System as 87-base-pair reads. Per the authors' processing: In a later analysis, 77 million or so unique TCR beta chains were counted across the approximately 640 repertoires, and approximately 9.9 million of these chains were shared by at least two donors. A nearest-neighbor algorithm error-corrected the raw reads and collapsed the reads into unique sequences, merging closely related sequences to remove PCR and sequencing errors. CDR3 sequences were aligned to IMGT reference sequences to assign V, D and J gene segments. For a sequence to be retained, at least a six-nucleotide match to both a V gene segment and a J gene segment was required. Rearrangements were classified as productive when the CDR3 lacked stop codons and remained in frame with V and J, and all other rearrangements were classified as non-productive. CDR3 was defined according to IMGT convention as the region running from the second conserved V-encoded cysteine to the conserved J-encoded phenylalanine. In an earlier analysis of around 600 of the donors, sequences lacking an unambiguous match to a single V gene segment were excluded. In an earlier analysis of around 600 of the donors, V segments were called functional above 56.7% productive rearrangements and were called segregating when the between-donor standard deviation exceeded 5%. A statistical classification framework was developed to diagnose cytomegalovirus status using the catalog of TCR beta chain sequences. A later analysis assigned V and J genes by comparing TCR nucleotide sequences with IMGT/GENE-DB human TR gene sequences. A later analysis assigned CDR3 sequences and most-parsimonious VDJ recombination scenarios with the TCRdist pipeline. In a later analysis, each TCR beta chain was defined by its CDR3 amino acid sequence together with its V-gene family, and reads lacking a unique V-gene family were excluded. In a later analysis, a few hundred highly shared, low-generation-probability nucleotide sequences were removed to address suspected cross-contamination and a sequencing artifact. A later analysis calculated a clonal expansion index for each public chain from normalized within-repertoire ranks of inferred template counts. Generation probabilities in a later analysis came from a VDJ recombination model fitted to out-of-frame rearrangements, and those results were checked against IGoR. Hypergeometric tests were used in a later analysis to score TCR-TCR, TCR-HLA and TCR-CMV co-occurrence, with a repertoire-size bias correction applied to the TCR pairs. To estimate false discovery rates, a later analysis permuted the HLA or CMV assignments 20 times. A later analysis grouped co-occurring TCRs with DBSCAN, adding TCRdist sequence similarity when clustering within HLA-allele-positive subsets. Repertoires with fewer than 30,000 or more than 120,000 public chains, plus five repertoires with anomalous nucleotide sharing, were excluded from co-occurrence clustering. TCRdb stores this immuneACCESS table with in-frame sequences only. Part of the clones is absent; in the studies checked, under half of the shortfall reflects unresolved V genes, and no reason is known for the rest. That table supplies the V and J calls and clone size; D and trimming were determined from the DNA. The table for this sample lists 50,000 to 80,000 clones. The ten largest clones represent 3.5% to 4% of the sample.

The germline V gene specifies SQVTM as CDR1 and ANQGSEA as CDR2. At the junction V is shortened by 4 bases and J by 3 bases, with 9 bases in between. The CDR3 holds 13 amino acids from the cysteine to the phenylalanine. The read is trimmed to its CDR3 DNA, 39 bases read in frame from base 1. Turning to this clone: Its binding antigen is unknown.

The clonotype originates from a woman under 30 in good health and CMV-seronegative. Sequencing used PBMCs. The chain is assembled from TRBV29-1 and TRBJ2-2, with TRBD1 tentatively as D gene (6 bases match). CDR3 loop: CSVVSGDTGELFF. Here is the DNA: TGCAGCGTTGTTTCAGGGGACACCGGGGAGCTGTTTTTT.